The text below deals with one T cell receptor (beta chain). The data belong to a study of blood T cell repertoires in COVID-19. Study background: The cDNA or gDNA used as material had been derived from T cells, B-cell-depleted T cells, or PBMCs.

Method: immunoSEQ multiplex PCR; TCRdb's copy keeps in-frame clones and lacks some. The sample records about 66,000 clones, about 90% being singletons. Per the germline V gene, CDR1 is SGHTS and CDR2 is YDEGEE. This CDR3 is built from 17 residues. J gave up 0 bases and V 3 bases, and 9 bases lay outside the gene matches. This rearrangement joins TRBV5-8 to TRBJ1-5; TRBD1 matches 7 bases. The TCR originated in a human donor in a cohort sampled during active COVID-19. The sequenced sample was peripheral blood. CDR3 sequence (DNA): TGTGCCAGCAGCTCCTGGAGGGGACAGAATAGCAATCAGCCCCAGCATTTT. Translation gives CASSSWRGQNSNQPQHF.